This T cell receptor beta chain was retrieved from a study of blood T cell repertoires in COVID-19. This clone was observed at least ten times. CDR1 is MDHEN and CDR2 is SYDVKM in the germline V gene. CDR3 length: 14 residues. V gave up 1 base and J gave up 4 bases, with 11 bases separating them. TCRdb keeps only in-frame clones here, not all; method: immunoSEQ multiplex PCR. The sample carries around 330,000 clones, about nine tenths recorded once. This TCR came from a man aged 60 to 75 who had recovered from COVID-19. The material sequenced was PBMCs or T cells enriched from blood (not recorded which). The gene calls are TRBV28 and TRBJ2-7; a weak D match, TRBD1 (5 bases). In DNA form, the CDR3 reads TGTGCCAGCAGTTTATTCCAGGGATTGTACGAGCAGTACTTC. Protein sequence: CASSLFQGLYEQYF.